The clone carrying this T cell receptor beta chain was found many times. What it binds is unknown. No treatment had been given to any patient before thyroid surgery. In the authors' workflow: Building a distant-metastasis classifier for papillary thyroid cancer drew on CDR3 differences across clinicopathological groups. TCRdb re-processed the PCR reads through MiXCR. TCRdb's processing, not the authors', yielded these V and J calls. Of approximately 84,000 clones listed, 14% to 15% were seen once; the top ten hold 3.6%. The sample comes from a study of metastatic and nonmetastatic thyroid tumors. Study as a whole: It was across blood and tumor or nodule tissue from malignant and benign thyroid patients that repertoires were compared.

The germline V and J ends were trimmed by 4 bases and 3 bases, with 19 bases remaining between them. CDR1 SGHRS and CDR2 YFSETQ come from the germline V gene. This CDR3 region has 16 residues. General observations from the study: It was reportedly found that TCR beta diversity was significantly higher in malignant thyroid tumors than in benign nodules, a difference seen in both blood and tumor samples.

The source is a female donor with papillary thyroid cancer or a benign thyroid nodule (not recorded which). Some clones in this sample may be carry-over from other donors' samples. The specimen sequenced was blood. V gene TRBV5-1 combines with J gene TRBJ1-1; D is possibly TRBD1 (6 bases). The CDR3 DNA reads as TGCGCCAGCAGCCAGGGACTAGGGGGGGGATACACTGAAGCTTTCTTT. This translates into CASSQGLGGGYTEAFF.